The rows below give T cell receptor beta chains drawn from one sample of a study of T cell responses to AZD1222 COVID-19 vaccine. Produced via immunoSEQ multiplex PCR; TCRdb's table is partial and in-frame only. The profile shows about 140,000 clones, 70% to 90% of them singletons. The starting material was peripheral blood, obtained on day 0 of AZD1222 vaccination. The receptors were sampled from an adult in good health. Each CDR3 is given with its conserved first and last residue. The D gene is left open where the match is weak. The listing skips clone size in some rows; elsewhere it reads once, few, many or a size class.

j_gene: TRBJ2-7; v_gene: TRBV14; d_gene: NA; abundance: NA; CDR3aa: CASSPNPSYEQYF; CDR3nt: TGTGCCAGCAGCCCGAACCCATCCTACGAGCAGTACTTC
j_gene: TRBJ1-1; v_gene: TRBV21-1; d_gene: NA; abundance: NA; CDR3aa: CASSKEDRGDRAFF; CDR3nt: TGTGCCAGCAGCAAAGAAGACAGGGGAGATCGAGCTTTCTTT
j_gene: TRBJ2-3; v_gene: TRBV2; d_gene: NA; abundance: NA; CDR3aa: CASTMGTLSTDTQYF; CDR3nt: TGTGCCAGCACTATGGGCACTCTTAGCACAGATACGCAGTATTTT
j_gene: TRBJ2-1; v_gene: TRBV11-3; d_gene: NA; abundance: NA; CDR3aa: CASSSGQHNEQFF; CDR3nt: TGTGCCAGCAGCTCCGGACAGCACAATGAGCAGTTCTTC
j_gene: TRBJ2-1; v_gene: TRBV5-1; d_gene: NA; abundance: NA; CDR3aa: CASSDEAGFGNEQFF; CDR3nt: TGCGCCAGCAGCGACGAGGCAGGGTTCGGGAATGAGCAGTTCTTC
j_gene: TRBJ2-1; v_gene: TRBV28; d_gene: NA; abundance: NA; CDR3aa: CASSFRNNEQFF; CDR3nt: TGTGCCAGCAGTTTTCGGAACAATGAGCAGTTCTTC
j_gene: TRBJ2-7; v_gene: TRBV18; d_gene: TRBD2; abundance: NA; CDR3aa: CASSPPGTSATYEQYF; CDR3nt: TGTGCCAGCTCACCACCCGGGACTAGCGCCACCTACGAGCAGTACTTC
j_gene: TRBJ1-4; v_gene: TRBV18; d_gene: TRBD1; abundance: NA; CDR3aa: CASSPLGPGTGPSTNEKLFF; CDR3nt: TGTGCCAGCTCACCACTGGGTCCCGGGACAGGGCCCTCAACTAATGAAAAACTGTTTTTT
j_gene: TRBJ2-1; v_gene: TRBV6-6; d_gene: NA; abundance: few; CDR3aa: CATISGNEQFF; CDR3nt: TGTGCCACCATTTCCGGCAATGAGCAGTTCTTC
j_gene: TRBJ1-5; v_gene: TRBV30; d_gene: NA; abundance: NA; CDR3aa: CASARGGNQPQHF; CDR3nt: TGTGCCTCGGCTCGGGGGGGCAATCAGCCCCAGCATTTT
j_gene: TRBJ1-2; v_gene: TRBV3-1/TRBV3-2; d_gene: NA; abundance: NA; CDR3aa: CASSQGPRTHYGYTF; CDR3nt: TGTGCCAGCAGCCAAGGTCCCCGGACTCACTATGGCTACACCTTC
j_gene: TRBJ2-7; v_gene: TRBV20-1; d_gene: TRBD2; abundance: many; CDR3aa: CSASHGGSNYEQYF; CDR3nt: TGCAGTGCTAGTCACGGCGGGAGCAACTACGAGCAGTACTTC
j_gene: TRBJ1-1; v_gene: TRBV6-6; d_gene: NA; abundance: NA; CDR3aa: CASSYLRGDTEAFF; CDR3nt: TGTGCCAGCAGTTACCTGAGAGGGGACACTGAAGCTTTCTTT
j_gene: TRBJ2-1; v_gene: TRBV12-5; d_gene: TRBD1; abundance: NA; CDR3aa: CASASPRGRSSYNEQFF; CDR3nt: TGTGCTAGTGCCTCCCCGAGGGGGCGGAGCTCCTACAATGAGCAGTTCTTC
j_gene: TRBJ2-1; v_gene: TRBV2; d_gene: NA; abundance: few; CDR3aa: CASIDDSLSYNEQFF; CDR3nt: TGTGCCAGCATTGATGACAGTCTCTCCTACAATGAGCAGTTCTTC
j_gene: TRBJ1-1; v_gene: TRBV5-1; d_gene: NA; abundance: once; CDR3aa: CASSLYGALSPEAFF; CDR3nt: TGCGCCAGCAGCTTGTACGGGGCCCTAAGCCCTGAAGCTTTCTTT
j_gene: TRBJ1-1; v_gene: TRBV30; d_gene: NA; abundance: NA; CDR3aa: CAWFPGLGGNTEAFF; CDR3nt: TGTGCCTGGTTCCCGGGCCTAGGCGGTAACACTGAAGCTTTCTTT
j_gene: TRBJ2-1; v_gene: TRBV12-3/TRBV12-4; d_gene: TRBD2; abundance: NA; CDR3aa: CASRSPGREQFF; CDR3nt: TGTGCCAGCAGAAGTCCCGGGAGGGAGCAGTTCTTC
j_gene: TRBJ2-1; v_gene: TRBV28; d_gene: NA; abundance: NA; CDR3aa: CASSLRDREQFF; CDR3nt: TGTGCCAGCAGTCTCCGCGACCGTGAGCAGTTCTTC
j_gene: TRBJ1-3; v_gene: TRBV3-1/TRBV3-2; d_gene: NA; abundance: NA; CDR3aa: CASSRDPGSGNTIYF; CDR3nt: TGTGCCAGCAGCCGAGATCCAGGTTCCGGAAACACCATATATTTT
j_gene: TRBJ1-2; v_gene: TRBV5-4; d_gene: NA; abundance: once; CDR3aa: CASTDNYGYTF; CDR3nt: TGTGCCAGTACAGATAACTATGGCTACACCTTC
j_gene: TRBJ1-2; v_gene: TRBV3-1/TRBV3-2; d_gene: NA; abundance: NA; CDR3aa: CASSQFMVLGGYTF; CDR3nt: TGTGCCAGCAGCCAATTTATGGTTTTGGGTGGCTACACCTTC
j_gene: TRBJ1-4; v_gene: TRBV4-1; d_gene: TRBD1; abundance: NA; CDR3aa: CASSQEDRGATNEKLFF; CDR3nt: TGCGCCAGCAGCCAAGAGGACAGGGGTGCAACTAATGAAAAACTGTTTTTT
j_gene: TRBJ2-6; v_gene: TRBV7-9; d_gene: NA; abundance: NA; CDR3aa: CASSLSPGANVLTF; CDR3nt: TGTGCCAGCAGCTTAAGTCCGGGGGCCAACGTCCTGACTTTC
j_gene: TRBJ2-1; v_gene: TRBV13; d_gene: TRBD2; abundance: NA; CDR3aa: CASSLGTPAGVGFEQFF; CDR3nt: TGTGCCAGCAGCTTAGGCACCCCAGCGGGGGTCGGTTTTGAGCAGTTCTTC
j_gene: TRBJ1-5; v_gene: TRBV6-5; d_gene: TRBD1; abundance: NA; CDR3aa: CASSYVTGAQPQHF; CDR3nt: TGTGCCAGCAGTTACGTGACAGGGGCCCAGCCCCAGCATTTT
j_gene: TRBJ1-6; v_gene: TRBV7-2; d_gene: NA; abundance: NA; CDR3aa: CASSLRAETDSPLHF; CDR3nt: TGTGCCAGCAGCTTAAGGGCCGAAACCGATTCACCCCTCCACTTT
j_gene: TRBJ2-2; v_gene: TRBV18; d_gene: NA; abundance: NA; CDR3aa: CANSPGQSNTGELFF; CDR3nt: TGTGCCAACTCACCAGGGCAGAGTAACACCGGGGAGCTGTTTTTT
j_gene: TRBJ2-1; v_gene: TRBV19; d_gene: TRBD2; abundance: NA; CDR3aa: CASSMGLAGGSRRFF; CDR3nt: TGTGCCAGTAGTATGGGGCTAGCGGGGGGCTCCCGGCGGTTCTTC
j_gene: TRBJ2-3; v_gene: TRBV28; d_gene: NA; abundance: few; CDR3aa: CASSFEPRSTDTQYF; CDR3nt: TGTGCCAGCAGTTTCGAACCGAGAAGCACAGATACGCAGTATTTT
j_gene: TRBJ2-7; v_gene: TRBV28; d_gene: NA; abundance: NA; CDR3aa: CASSPPAGVYEQYF; CDR3nt: TGTGCCAGCAGTCCACCGGCAGGGGTCTACGAGCAGTACTTC
j_gene: TRBJ2-5; v_gene: TRBV5-1; d_gene: NA; abundance: NA; CDR3aa: CASSWGGTQYF; CDR3nt: TGCGCCAGCAGCTGGGGCGGGACCCAGTACTTC
j_gene: TRBJ2-3; v_gene: TRBV2; d_gene: NA; abundance: NA; CDR3aa: CASFDGFTQYF; CDR3nt: TGTGCCAGCTTTGATGGATTTACGCAGTATTTT